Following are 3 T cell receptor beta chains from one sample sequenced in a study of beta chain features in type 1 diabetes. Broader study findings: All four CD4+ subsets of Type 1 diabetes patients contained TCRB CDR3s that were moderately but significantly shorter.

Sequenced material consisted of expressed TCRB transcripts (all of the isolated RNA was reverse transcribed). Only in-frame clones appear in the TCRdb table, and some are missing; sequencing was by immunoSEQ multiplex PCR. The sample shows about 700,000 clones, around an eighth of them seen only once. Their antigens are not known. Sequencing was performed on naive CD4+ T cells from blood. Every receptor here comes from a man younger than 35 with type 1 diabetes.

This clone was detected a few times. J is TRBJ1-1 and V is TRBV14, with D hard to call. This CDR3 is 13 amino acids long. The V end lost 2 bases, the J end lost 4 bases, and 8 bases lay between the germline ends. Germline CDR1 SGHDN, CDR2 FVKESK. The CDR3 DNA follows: TGTGCCAGCAGCCAAACCTATCTCACTGAAGCTTTCTTT. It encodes CASSQTYLTEAFF.

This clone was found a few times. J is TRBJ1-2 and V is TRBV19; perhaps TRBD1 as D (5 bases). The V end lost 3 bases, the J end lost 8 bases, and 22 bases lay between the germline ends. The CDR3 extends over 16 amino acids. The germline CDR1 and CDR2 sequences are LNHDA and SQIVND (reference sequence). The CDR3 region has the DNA TGTGCCAGTAGTATTGAATGGGGACGGCGTGGCGAGGGCTACACCTTC. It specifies CASSIEWGRRGEGYTF.

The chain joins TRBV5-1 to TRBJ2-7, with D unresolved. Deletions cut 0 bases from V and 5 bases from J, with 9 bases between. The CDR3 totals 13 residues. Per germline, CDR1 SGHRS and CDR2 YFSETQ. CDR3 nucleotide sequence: TGCGCCAGCAGCTTGGTCGGGCCCAACGAGCAGTACTTC. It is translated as CASSLVGPNEQYF.